This T cell receptor beta chain was observed in a study of shared clonotypes between healthy human individuals. Sorted-subset replicate PCR reactions were performed with approximately 0.2 ug DNA, corresponding to about 30,000 T cell genomes. Clones were read by immunoSEQ multiplex PCR, and TCRdb kept only the in-frame ones, dropping some. In the table there are about 650,000 clones, over 95% of which are singletons. CD45RO-negative, CCR7-selected cells formed the naive CD8 fraction, which excluded terminally differentiated effector memory CD45RA+ cells. Each donor was a Caucasian adult residing in Nashville, Tennessee. Trimming took off 4 bases at V and 5 bases at J, with 7 bases between the two ends. The CDR3 has 12 amino acids. Per germline, CDR1 MNHNS and CDR2 SASEGT.

The material sequenced was naive CD8+ T cells sorted from blood. The TCR was taken from a young woman in good health. V usage is TRBV6-1 and J usage is TRBJ2-3; perhaps D is TRBD1 or TRBD2 (5 bases each). The CDR3 loop reads CASSGGRDTQYF. In DNA form, the CDR3 reads TGTGCCAGCAGTGGGGGGAGAGATACGCAGTATTTT.